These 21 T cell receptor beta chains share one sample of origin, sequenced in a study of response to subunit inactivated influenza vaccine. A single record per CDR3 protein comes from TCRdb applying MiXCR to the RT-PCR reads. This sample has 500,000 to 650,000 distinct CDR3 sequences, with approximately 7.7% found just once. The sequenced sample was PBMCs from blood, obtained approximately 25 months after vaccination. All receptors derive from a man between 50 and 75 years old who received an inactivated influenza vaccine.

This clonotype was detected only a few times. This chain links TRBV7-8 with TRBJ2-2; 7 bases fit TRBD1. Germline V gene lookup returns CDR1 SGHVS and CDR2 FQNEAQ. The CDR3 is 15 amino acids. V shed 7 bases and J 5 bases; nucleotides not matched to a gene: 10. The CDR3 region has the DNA TGTGCCAGCACAGGGGGAAATATCGGGACCGGGGAGCTGTTTTTT. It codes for CASTGGNIGTGELFF.

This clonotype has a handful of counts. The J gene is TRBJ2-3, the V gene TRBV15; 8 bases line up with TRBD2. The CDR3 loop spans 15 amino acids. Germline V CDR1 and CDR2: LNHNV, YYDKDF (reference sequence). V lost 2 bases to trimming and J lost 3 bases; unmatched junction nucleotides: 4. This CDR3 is CATSRLAGGTDTQYF. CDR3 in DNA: TGTGCCACCAGCAGACTAGCGGGCGGTACAGATACGCAGTATTTT.

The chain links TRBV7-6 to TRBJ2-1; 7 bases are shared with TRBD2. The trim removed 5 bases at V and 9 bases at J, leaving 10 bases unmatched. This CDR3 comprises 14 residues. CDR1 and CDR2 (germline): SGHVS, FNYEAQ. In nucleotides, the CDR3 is TGTGCCAGCAGCCTGAGGACTAGGGAGGGTGAGCAGTTCTTC. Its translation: CASSLRTREGEQFF.

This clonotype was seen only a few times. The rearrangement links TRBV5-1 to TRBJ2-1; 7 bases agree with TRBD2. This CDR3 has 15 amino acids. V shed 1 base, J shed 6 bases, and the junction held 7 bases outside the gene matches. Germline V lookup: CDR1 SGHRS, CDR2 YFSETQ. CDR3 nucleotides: TGCGCCAGCAGCTTGACCTCCCCTAGCGGCAATGAGCAGTTCTTC. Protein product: CASSLTSPSGNEQFF.

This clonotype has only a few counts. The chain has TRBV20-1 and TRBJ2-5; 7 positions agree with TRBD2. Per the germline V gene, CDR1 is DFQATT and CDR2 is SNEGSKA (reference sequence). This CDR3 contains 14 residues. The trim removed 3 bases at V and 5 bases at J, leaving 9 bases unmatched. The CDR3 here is CSASSLAERETQYF. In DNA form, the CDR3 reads TGCAGTGCTAGCAGTCTAGCGGAGAGGGAGACCCAGTACTTC.

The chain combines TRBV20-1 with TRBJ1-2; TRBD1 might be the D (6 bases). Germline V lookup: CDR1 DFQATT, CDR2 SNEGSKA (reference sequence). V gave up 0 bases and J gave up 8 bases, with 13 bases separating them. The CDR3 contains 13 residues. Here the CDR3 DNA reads TGCAGTGCTAGAGAGACTTTAAGGGGGGGCTACACCTTC. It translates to CSARETLRGGYTF.

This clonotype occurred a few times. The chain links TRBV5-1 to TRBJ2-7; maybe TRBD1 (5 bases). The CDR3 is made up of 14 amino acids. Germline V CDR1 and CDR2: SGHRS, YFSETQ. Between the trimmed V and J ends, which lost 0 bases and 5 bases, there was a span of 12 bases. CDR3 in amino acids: CASSLGAGNHEQYF. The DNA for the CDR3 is TGCGCCAGCAGCTTGGGGGCAGGGAACCACGAGCAGTACTTC.

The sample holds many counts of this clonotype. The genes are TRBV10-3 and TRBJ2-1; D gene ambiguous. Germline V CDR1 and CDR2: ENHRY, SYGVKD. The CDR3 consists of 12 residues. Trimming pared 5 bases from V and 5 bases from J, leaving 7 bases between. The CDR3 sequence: CAISPTNNEQFF. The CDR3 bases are TGTGCCATCAGTCCCACTAACAATGAGCAGTTCTTC.

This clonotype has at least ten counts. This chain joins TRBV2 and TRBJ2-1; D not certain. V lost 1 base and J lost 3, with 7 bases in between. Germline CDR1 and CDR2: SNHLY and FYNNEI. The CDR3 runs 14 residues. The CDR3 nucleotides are TGTGCCAGCAGTGAAGTTCAGAGCTACAATGAGCAGTTCTTC. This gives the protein CASSEVQSYNEQFF.

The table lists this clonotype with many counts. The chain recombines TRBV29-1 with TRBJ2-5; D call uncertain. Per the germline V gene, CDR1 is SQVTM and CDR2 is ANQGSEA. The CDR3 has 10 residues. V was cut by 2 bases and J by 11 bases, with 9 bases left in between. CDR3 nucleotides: TGCAGCGTTGAAACGGAAAGACAGTACTTC. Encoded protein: CSVETERQYF.

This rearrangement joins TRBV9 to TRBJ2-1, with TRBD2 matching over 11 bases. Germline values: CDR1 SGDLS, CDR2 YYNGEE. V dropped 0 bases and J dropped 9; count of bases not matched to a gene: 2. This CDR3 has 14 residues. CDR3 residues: CASSVVSGGAEQFF. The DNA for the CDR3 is TGTGCCAGCAGCGTAGTTAGCGGGGGGGCTGAGCAGTTCTTC. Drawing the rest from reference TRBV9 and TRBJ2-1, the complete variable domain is DSGVTQTPKHLITATGQRVTLRCSPRSGDLSVYWYQQSLDQGLQFLIQYYNGEERAKGNILERFSAQQFPDLHSELNLSSLELGDSALYFCASSVVSGGAEQFFGPGTRLTVL.

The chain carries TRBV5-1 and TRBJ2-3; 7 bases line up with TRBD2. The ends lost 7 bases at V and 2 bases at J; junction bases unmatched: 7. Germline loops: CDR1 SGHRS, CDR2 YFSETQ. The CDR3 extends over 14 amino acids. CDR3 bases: TGCGCCAGCGCCAGCGGGGCCACCACAGATACGCAGTATTTT. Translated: CASASGATTDTQYF.

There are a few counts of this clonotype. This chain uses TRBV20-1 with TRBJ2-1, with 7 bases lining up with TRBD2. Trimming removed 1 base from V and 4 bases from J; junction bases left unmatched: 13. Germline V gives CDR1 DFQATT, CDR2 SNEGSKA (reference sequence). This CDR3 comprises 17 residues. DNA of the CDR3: TGCAGTGCTAGAGGGGTGTGGCACGGGGGGACTTACAATGAGCAGTTCTTC. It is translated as CSARGVWHGGTYNEQFF.

The CDR3 DNA reads TGTGCCACCAGCAGTCCGGGACAGGGGAATTCACCCCTCCACTTT. Its protein is CATSSPGQGNSPLHF. The chain links TRBV15 to TRBJ1-6; 10 bases align to TRBD1. V shed 3 bases, J shed 7 bases, and the junction held 3 bases outside the gene matches. Germline CDR1 LNHNV, CDR2 YYDKDF (reference sequence). This CDR3 is built from 15 residues.

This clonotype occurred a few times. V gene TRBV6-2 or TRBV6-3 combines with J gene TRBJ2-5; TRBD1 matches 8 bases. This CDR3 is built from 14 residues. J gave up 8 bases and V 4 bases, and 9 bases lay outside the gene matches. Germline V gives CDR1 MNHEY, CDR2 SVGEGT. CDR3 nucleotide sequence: TGTGCCAGCAGTTCGGGAGACAGGGGAGAAACCCAGTACTTC. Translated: CASSSGDRGETQYF.

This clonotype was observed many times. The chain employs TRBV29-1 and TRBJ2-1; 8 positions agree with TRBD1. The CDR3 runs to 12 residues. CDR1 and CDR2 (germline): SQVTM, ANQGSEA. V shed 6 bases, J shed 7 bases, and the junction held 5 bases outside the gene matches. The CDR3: CSVRQGWNEQFF. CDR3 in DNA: TGCAGCGTCCGACAGGGGTGGAATGAGCAGTTCTTC.

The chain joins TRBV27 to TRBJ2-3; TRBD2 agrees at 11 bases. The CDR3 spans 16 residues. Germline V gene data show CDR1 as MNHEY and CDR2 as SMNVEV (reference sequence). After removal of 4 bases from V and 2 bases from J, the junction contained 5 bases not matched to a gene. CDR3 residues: CASSYLTSGATDTQYF. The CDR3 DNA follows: TGTGCCAGCAGTTACTTGACTAGCGGGGCCACAGATACGCAGTATTTT.

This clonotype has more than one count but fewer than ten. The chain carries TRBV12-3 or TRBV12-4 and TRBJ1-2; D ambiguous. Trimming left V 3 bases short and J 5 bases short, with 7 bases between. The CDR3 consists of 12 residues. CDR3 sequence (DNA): TGTGCCAGCAGTTTTGGTCTATATGGCTACACCTTC. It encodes CASSFGLYGYTF.

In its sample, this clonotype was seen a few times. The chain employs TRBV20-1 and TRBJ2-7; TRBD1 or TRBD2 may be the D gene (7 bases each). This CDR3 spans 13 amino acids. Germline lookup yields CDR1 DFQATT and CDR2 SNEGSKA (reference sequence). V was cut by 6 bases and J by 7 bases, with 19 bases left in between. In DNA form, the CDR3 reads TGCAGTGCCAAAAGGGGGCGGGAGTGGGAGCAGTACTTC. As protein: CSAKRGREWEQYF.

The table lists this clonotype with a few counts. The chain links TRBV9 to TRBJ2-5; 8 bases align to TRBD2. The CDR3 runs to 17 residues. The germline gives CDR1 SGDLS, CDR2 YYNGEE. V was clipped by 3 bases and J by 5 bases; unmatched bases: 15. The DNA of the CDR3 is TGTGCCAGCAGCGGTCCCGGCGGGAGGAGGACGTGGGAGACCCAGTACTTC. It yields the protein CASSGPGGRRTWETQYF.

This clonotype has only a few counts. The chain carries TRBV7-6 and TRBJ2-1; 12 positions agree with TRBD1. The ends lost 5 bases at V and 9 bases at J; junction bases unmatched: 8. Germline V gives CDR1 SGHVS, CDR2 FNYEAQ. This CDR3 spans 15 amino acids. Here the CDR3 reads CASSGTGGIGGEQFF. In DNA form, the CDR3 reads TGTGCCAGCAGCGGGACAGGGGGCATTGGAGGTGAGCAGTTCTTC. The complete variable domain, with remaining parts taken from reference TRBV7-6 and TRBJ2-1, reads GAGVSQSPRYKVTKRGQDVALRCDPISGHVSLYWYRQALGQGPEFLTYFNYEAQQDKSGLPNDRFSAERPEGSISTLTIQRTEQRDSAMYRCASSGTGGIGGEQFFGPGTRLTVL.